The 24 T cell receptor beta chains below were found in one sample sequenced in a study of blood T cell repertoires in COVID-19. Measured with immunoSEQ multiplex PCR; TCRdb has only the in-frame clones, and not every one. The sample lists 250,000 to 350,000 clones; approximately 88% were seen once. Sequencing was carried out using peripheral blood. Source of these receptors: a young man with active or convalescent COVID-19.

The V and J genes are TRBV3-1 (or the pseudogene TRBV3-2) and TRBJ2-5; 14 nucleotides match TRBD2. The germline V gene has CDR1 LGHDT and CDR2 YNNKEL (reference sequence). The CDR3 has 16 amino acids. V shed 5 bases, J shed 3 bases, and the junction held 5 bases outside the gene matches. The CDR3 bases are TGTGCCAGCAGCGGACTAGCGGGGGGACTTAAAGAGACCCAGTACTTC. It codes for CASSGLAGGLKETQYF.

Concerning this clone itself: The identical CDR3 is also encoded by other nucleotide sequences in the sample. This CDR3 reads CASSATGSGNTIYF. The DNA for the CDR3 is TGTGCCAGCAGTGCCACAGGTAGTGGAAACACCATATATTTT. This chain uses TRBV9 with TRBJ1-3; D is possibly TRBD1 (5 bases). Germline V lookup: CDR1 SGDLS, CDR2 YYNGEE. The CDR3 length is 14 residues. The V end lost 5 bases, the J end lost 3 bases, and 12 bases lay between the germline ends.

This clone was detected once. The V call is TRBV5-4, the J call TRBJ2-7, with 7 bases matching TRBD2. Germline-derived CDR1 and CDR2 are SGHNT and YYREEE (reference sequence). J was trimmed by 7 bases and V by 2 bases; bases with no gene match: 6. This CDR3 region has 13 residues. CDR3 region: CASSLRQGGEQYF. The CDR3 DNA sequence: TGTGCCAGCAGCTTACGCCAGGGAGGGGAGCAGTACTTC.

V and J are TRBV10-1 and TRBJ2-3; a weak D match, TRBD2 (7 bases). The CDR3 runs 15 residues. CDR1 is WNHNN, CDR2 SYGVQD, per germline (reference sequence). With 6 bases removed from V and 7 bases from J, the gap between germline ends came to 20 bases. This chain's CDR3 is CASSLGGGALNTQYF. The CDR3 DNA reads as TGCGCCAGCAGCCTAGGTGGGGGGGCCTTAAATACGCAGTATTTT.

The J gene is TRBJ1-6, the V gene TRBV19; tentatively, D is TRBD1 (5 bases). Germline V gives CDR1 LNHDA, CDR2 SQIVND (reference sequence). There are 14 residues in the CDR3. V lost 6 bases and J 7 bases, leaving 13 bases between the germline ends. The CDR3 is CASRSRGNNSPLHF. The CDR3, as DNA: TGTGCCAGTAGGTCTAGGGGCAACAATTCACCCCTCCACTTT.

The chain uses TRBV18 and TRBJ1-3; D ambiguous. CDR1 KGHSH and CDR2 LQKENI come from the germline V gene. CDR3 size: 17 residues. V was shortened by 0 bases and J by 0 bases, with 12 bases between the two germline ends. The DNA for the CDR3 is TGTGCCAGCTCACCACCGTCGAGGGATGCCTCTGGAAACACCATATATTTT. Protein sequence: CASSPPSRDASGNTIYF. Full variable domain (remainder filled in from reference TRBV18 and TRBJ1-3): NAGVMQNPRHLVRRRGQEARLRCSPMKGHSHVYWYRQLPEEGLKFMVYLQKENIIDESGMPKERFSAEFPKEGPSILRIQQVVRGDSAAYFCASSPPSRDASGNTIYFGEGSWLTVV.

This rearrangement joins TRBV29-1 to TRBJ2-5; possibly TRBD1 for D (7 bases). The V gene lost 7 bases and the J gene lost 4 bases, with 19 bases spanning the gap. The CDR3 loop spans 14 amino acids. Germline-derived CDR1 and CDR2 are SQVTM and ANQGSEA. Here the CDR3 DNA reads TGCAGCGGGGATCCCAGGGGGGTCGGAGAGACCCAGTACTTC. This codes for CSGDPRGVGETQYF. Using reference TRBV29-1 and TRBJ2-5 for the parts outside the CDR3, the full variable domain is SAVISQKPSRDICQRGTSLTIQCQVDSQVTMMFWYRQQPGQSLTLIATANQGSEATYESGFVIDKFPISRPNLTFSTLTVSNMSPEDSSIYLCSGDPRGVGETQYFGPGTRLLVL.

V and J are TRBV9 and TRBJ2-2; 7 nucleotides line up with TRBD2. The V gene's germline CDR1 is SGDLS and CDR2 YYNGEE. CDR3 length equals 14 residues. J lost 7 bases, V lost 2 bases, and 5 bases had no gene match. CDR3 bases: TGTGCCAGCAGCGTGACTAGCCAGAGCGGGGAGCTGTTTTTT. Protein: CASSVTSQSGELFF. Based on the CDR3 plus reference TRBV9 and TRBJ2-2, the full variable domain is DSGVTQTPKHLITATGQRVTLRCSPRSGDLSVYWYQQSLDQGLQFLIQYYNGEERAKGNILERFSAQQFPDLHSELNLSSLELGDSALYFCASSVTSQSGELFFGEGSRLTVL.

The CDR3 bases are TGTGCCAGCAGCTTACCTGGACTAGCGGAATACGAGCAGTACTTC. Its translation: CASSLPGLAEYEQYF. This chain connects TRBV7-2 to TRBJ2-7; 10 bases agree with TRBD2. The ends lost 2 bases at V and 4 bases at J; junction bases unmatched: 5. In germline, CDR1 is SGHTA, CDR2 FQGNSA. The CDR3 is 15 amino acids.

The genes are TRBV12-3 or TRBV12-4 and TRBJ1-6; 12 positions match TRBD1. The CDR3 has 13 amino acids. The V segment lost 6 bases and the J segment 12 bases; nucleotides outside the gene matches: 3. CDR3 in amino acids: CASRGQGAQPLHF. CDR3 coding DNA: TGTGCCAGCAGGGGACAGGGGGCGCAACCCCTCCACTTT.

V and J are TRBV7-9 and TRBJ1-2, with 7 bases aligning to TRBD1. This CDR3 comprises 12 residues. Per germline, CDR1 SEHNR and CDR2 FQNEAQ (reference sequence). V shed 5 bases, J shed 8 bases, and the junction held 5 bases outside the gene matches. The CDR3 sequence is CASSEEQGGYTF. In DNA, the CDR3 is TGTGCCAGCAGCGAGGAACAGGGGGGCTACACCTTC.

The chain has TRBV3-1 (or the pseudogene TRBV3-2) and TRBJ2-7; the match to TRBD2 covers 8 bases. V shed 4 bases and J 0 bases; nucleotides not matched to a gene: 8. The CDR3 contains 16 residues. Per the germline V gene, CDR1 is LGHDT and CDR2 is YNNKEL (reference sequence). The CDR3 here is CASSLASGTSSYEQYF. Here the CDR3 DNA reads TGTGCCAGCAGCCTCGCCTCCGGGACTAGCTCCTACGAGCAGTACTTC.

V and J are TRBV4-2 and TRBJ2-1; TRBD2 aligns across 14 bases. The CDR3 length is 15 residues. CDR1 is LGHNA, CDR2 YNFKEQ, per germline. J lost 7 bases, V lost 3 bases, and 2 bases had no gene match. CDR3 bases: TGTGCCAGCAGCCAGACTAGCGGGGGGGTGAATGAGCAGTTCTTC. Translating it yields CASSQTSGGVNEQFF.

The J gene is TRBJ1-1, the V gene TRBV10-1, with unresolved D. Germline-derived CDR1 and CDR2 are WNHNN and SYGVQD (reference sequence). There are 13 residues in the CDR3. With 3 bases removed from V and 6 bases from J, the gap between germline ends came to 11 bases. The CDR3 DNA sequence: TGCGCCAGCAGTGACGGGGTAGGTTCTGAAGCTTTCTTT. This encodes CASSDGVGSEAFF.

The rearrangement joins TRBV25-1 to TRBJ1-4, with TRBD1 matching over 11 bases. The CDR3 contains 15 residues. The trim removed 2 bases at V and 8 bases at J, leaving 4 bases unmatched. In germline, CDR1 is MGHDK, CDR2 SYGVNS. The CDR3 is CASSEGQGAGEKLFF. The CDR3 DNA reads as TGTGCCAGCAGTGAAGGACAGGGGGCAGGGGAAAAACTGTTTTTT.

This rearrangement joins TRBV24-1 to TRBJ2-3; D is perhaps TRBD2 (5 bases). The CDR3 contains 14 residues. The V end lost 4 bases, the J end lost 6 bases, and 13 bases lay between the germline ends. Germline CDR1 is KGHDR and CDR2 is SFDVKD. The CDR3 DNA reads TGTGCCACCAGTGACCCGATGAGGGAGGATACGCAGTATTTT. This codes for CATSDPMREDTQYF.

The chain couples TRBV3-1 (or the pseudogene TRBV3-2) to TRBJ2-2; TRBD2 matches 9 bases. CDR3 length: 16 residues. After removal of 4 bases from V and 4 bases from J, the junction contained 7 bases not matched to a gene. Germline lookup yields CDR1 LGHDT and CDR2 YNNKEL (reference sequence). The CDR3 loop is CASSLSASGVTGELFF. The CDR3 nucleotides are TGTGCCAGCAGCCTCTCCGCTAGCGGGGTCACCGGGGAGCTGTTTTTT.

The chain links TRBV27 to TRBJ1-2, with TRBD1 identical over 8 bases. Germline CDR1 MNHEY, CDR2 SMNVEV (reference sequence). Losses at the gene ends were 4 bases for V and 8 bases for J; bases not matched to a gene: 12. The CDR3 loop spans 15 amino acids. The CDR3 loop is CASSSLAGGIRGYTF. The CDR3 region has the DNA TGTGCCAGCAGTTCCCTTGCAGGGGGCATACGGGGCTACACCTTC.

The J gene is TRBJ1-4, the V gene TRBV2; D ambiguous. Trimming took off 2 bases at V and 3 bases at J, with 7 bases between the two ends. The V gene's germline CDR1 is SNHLY and CDR2 FYNNEI. The length of the CDR3 is 14 residues. CDR3 coding DNA: TGTGCCAGCAGTGAATACACAGCTAATGAAAAACTGTTTTTT. It codes for CASSEYTANEKLFF. Drawing the rest from reference TRBV2 and TRBJ1-4, the complete variable domain is EPEVTQTPSHQVTQMGQEVILRCVPISNHLYFYWYRQILGQKVEFLVSFYNNEISEKSEIFDDQFSVERPDGSNFTLKIRSTKLEDSAMYFCASSEYTANEKLFFGSGTQLSVL.

This chain links TRBV7-2 with TRBJ2-2; TRBD2 matches at 9 bases. V was clipped by 1 base and J by 6 bases; unmatched bases: 9. The CDR3 runs 17 residues. Germline V lookup: CDR1 SGHTA, CDR2 FQGNSA. CDR3 in amino acids: CASSLDLAGGPSGELFF. The CDR3 DNA follows: TGTGCCAGCAGCTTAGATCTGGCGGGGGGGCCCTCCGGGGAGCTGTTTTTT.

The chain employs TRBV6-6 and TRBJ1-2; D unclear. The CDR3 totals 16 residues. CDR1 and CDR2 from the germline V gene are MNHNY and SVGAGI (reference sequence). V shed 2 bases and J shed 3 bases, with 16 bases lying between them. The CDR3 loop reads CASSYAADGIYYGYTF. The CDR3 DNA reads as TGTGCCAGCAGTTACGCGGCCGACGGGATCTACTATGGCTACACCTTC.

A few counts support this clone. The gene calls are TRBV5-1 and TRBJ1-6; perhaps TRBD1 as D (6 bases). Germline V lookup: CDR1 SGHRS, CDR2 YFSETQ. CDR3 size: 15 residues. Trimming removed 3 bases at V and 9 bases at J, with 16 bases between. Here the CDR3 DNA reads TGCGCCAGCAGCTCGCAGGGGCTTTCGGGTTCACCCCTCCACTTT. Translated, it gives CASSSQGLSGSPLHF.

The CDR3 loop reads CASSEMDRGLLANEKLFF. The DNA of the CDR3 is TGTGCCAGCAGTGAAATGGACAGAGGGCTTCTGGCTAATGAAAAACTGTTTTTT. The chain is built from TRBV2 and TRBJ1-4; tentatively, D is TRBD1 (6 bases). The CDR3 has 18 amino acids. V was trimmed by 2 bases and J by 3 bases, leaving 19 bases between them. CDR1 is SNHLY and CDR2 is FYNNEI in the germline V gene.

This chain uses TRBV13 with TRBJ1-2; a possible D gene is TRBD1 (5 bases). V dropped 0 bases and J dropped 5 bases, with 16 bases sitting between them. There are 16 residues in the CDR3. Germline assignment: CDR1 PRHDT and CDR2 FYEKMQ (reference sequence). The CDR3 sequence is CASSLGGAADSYGYTF. CDR3 nucleotides: TGTGCCAGCAGCTTAGGAGGGGCCGCGGATTCGTATGGCTACACCTTC.